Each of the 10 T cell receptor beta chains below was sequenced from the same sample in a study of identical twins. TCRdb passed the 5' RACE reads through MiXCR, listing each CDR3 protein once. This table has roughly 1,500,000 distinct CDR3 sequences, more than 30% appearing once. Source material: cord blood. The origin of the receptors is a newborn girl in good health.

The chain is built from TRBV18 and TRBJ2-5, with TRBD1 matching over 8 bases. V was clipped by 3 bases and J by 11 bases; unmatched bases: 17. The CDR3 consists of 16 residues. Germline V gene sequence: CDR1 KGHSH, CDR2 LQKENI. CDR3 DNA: TGTGCCAGCTCACCCCAGGACAGGGTAAAGTTGAATGAGCAGTACTTC. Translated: CASSPQDRVKLNEQYF.

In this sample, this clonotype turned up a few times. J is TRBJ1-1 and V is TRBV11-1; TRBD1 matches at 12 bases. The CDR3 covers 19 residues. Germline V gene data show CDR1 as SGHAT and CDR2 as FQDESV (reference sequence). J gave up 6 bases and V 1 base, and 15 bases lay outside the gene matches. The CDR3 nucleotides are TGTGCCAGCAGCTTAGACCCGTGGGGGACAGGGGGCGCGGGAGCTGAAGCTTTCTTT. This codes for CASSLDPWGTGGAGAEAFF.

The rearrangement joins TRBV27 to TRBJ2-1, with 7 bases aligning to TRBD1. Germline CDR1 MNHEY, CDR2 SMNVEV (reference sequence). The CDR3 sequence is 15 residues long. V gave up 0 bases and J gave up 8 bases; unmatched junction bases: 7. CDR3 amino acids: CASSLSRGRQDEQFF. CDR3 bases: TGTGCCAGCAGTTTATCGAGGGGGCGTCAGGATGAGCAGTTCTTC.

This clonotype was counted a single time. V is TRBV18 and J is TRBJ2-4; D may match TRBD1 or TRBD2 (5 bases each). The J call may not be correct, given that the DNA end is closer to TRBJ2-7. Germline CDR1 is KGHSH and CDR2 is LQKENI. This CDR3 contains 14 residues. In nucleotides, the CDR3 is TGTGCCAGCTCACCACCAAATTGGGACGGCGAGCAGTACTTC. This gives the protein CASSPPNWDGEQYF.

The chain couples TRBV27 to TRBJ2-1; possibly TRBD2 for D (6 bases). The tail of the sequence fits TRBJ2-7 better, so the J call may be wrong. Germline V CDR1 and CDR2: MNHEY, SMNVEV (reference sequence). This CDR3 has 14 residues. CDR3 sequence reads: CASFPGDTYNEQYF. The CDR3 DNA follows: TGTGCCAGCTTTCCGGGGGATACCTACAATGAGCAGTACTTC.

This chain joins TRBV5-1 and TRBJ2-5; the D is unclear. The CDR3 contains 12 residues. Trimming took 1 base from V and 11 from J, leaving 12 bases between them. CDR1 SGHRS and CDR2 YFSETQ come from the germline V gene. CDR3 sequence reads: CASSLNENEQYF. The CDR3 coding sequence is TGCGCCAGCAGCTTGAATGAGAATGAGCAGTACTTC.

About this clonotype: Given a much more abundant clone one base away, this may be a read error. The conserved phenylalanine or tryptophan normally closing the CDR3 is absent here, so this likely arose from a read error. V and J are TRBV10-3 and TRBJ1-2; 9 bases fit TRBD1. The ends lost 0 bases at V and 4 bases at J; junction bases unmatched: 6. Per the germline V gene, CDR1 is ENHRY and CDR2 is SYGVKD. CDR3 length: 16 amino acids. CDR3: CAISESNGQGSYGYTL. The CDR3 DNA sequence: TGTGCCATCAGTGAGTCCAATGGACAGGGGTCCTATGGCTACACCTTA.

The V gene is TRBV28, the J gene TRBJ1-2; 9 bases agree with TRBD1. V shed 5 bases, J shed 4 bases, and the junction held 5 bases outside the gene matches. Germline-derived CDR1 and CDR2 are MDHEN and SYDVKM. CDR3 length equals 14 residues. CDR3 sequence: CASSIPGQGYGYTF. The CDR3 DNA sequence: TGTGCCAGCAGTATACCGGGACAGGGCTATGGCTACACCTTC.

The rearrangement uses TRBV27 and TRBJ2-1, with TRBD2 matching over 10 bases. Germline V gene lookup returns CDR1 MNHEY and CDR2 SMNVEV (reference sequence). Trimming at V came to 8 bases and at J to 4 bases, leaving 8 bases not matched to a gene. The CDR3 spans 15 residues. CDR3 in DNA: TGTGCCAGCTGCATACTAGCGGGGCATTACAATGAGCAGTTCTTC. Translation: CASCILAGHYNEQFF.

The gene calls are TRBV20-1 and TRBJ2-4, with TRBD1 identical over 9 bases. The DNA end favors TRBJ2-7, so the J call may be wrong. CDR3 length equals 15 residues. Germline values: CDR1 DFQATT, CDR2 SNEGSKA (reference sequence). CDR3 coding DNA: TGCAGTGCCATGTACAGGGGGCGGCCTCCCTACGAGCAGTACTTC. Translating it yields CSAMYRGRPPYEQYF.